Below, 26 T cell receptor beta chains from the same sample are listed, as sequenced in a study of blood T cell repertoires in COVID-19. Sequencing used immunoSEQ multiplex PCR; TCRdb keeps in-frame clones, though not all of them. The data hold fewer than 700,000 clones, with approximately 91% observed a single time. Sequencing input: peripheral blood. The source of these receptors is a woman in her forties or fifties with COVID-19, enrolled during active disease.

The CDR3 reads CASSFGVGTGELFF. For the CDR3, the DNA is TGTGCCAGCAGCTTCGGGGTAGGCACCGGGGAGCTGTTTTTT. The chain recombines TRBV5-5 with TRBJ2-2, with TRBD2 as a possible D gene (5 bases). The germline V gene encodes CDR1 SGHKS and CDR2 YYEKEE (reference sequence). This CDR3 spans 14 amino acids. The germline V and J ends were trimmed by 2 bases and 4 bases, with 9 bases remaining between them.

The V and J genes are TRBV10-3 and TRBJ2-7; possible D gene TRBD1, 6 bases. In germline, CDR1 is ENHRY, CDR2 SYGVKD. The CDR3 runs to 14 residues. V lost 11 bases and J lost 0, with 17 bases in between. The CDR3 bases are TGTGCCGCCCGGACAGACCAGAGCTCCTACGAGCAGTACTTC. Protein sequence: CAARTDQSSYEQYF.

The V and J genes are TRBV5-1 and TRBJ2-5; TRBD1 might be the D (7 bases). Germline values: CDR1 SGHRS, CDR2 YFSETQ. With 3 bases removed from V and 5 bases from J, the gap between germline ends came to 11 bases. The CDR3 contains 13 residues. CDR3 amino acids: CASSSQGGETQYF. CDR3 coding DNA: TGCGCCAGCAGCTCCCAGGGGGGCGAGACCCAGTACTTC.

The sample holds a few counts of this clone. This chain joins TRBV12-5 and TRBJ2-4; 13 bases fit TRBD2. This CDR3 is built from 14 residues. From germline, CDR1 is LGHNT and CDR2 FRNRAP. After removal of 6 bases from V and 14 bases from J, the junction contained 10 bases not matched to a gene. CDR3 DNA sequence: TGTGCTAGTGGCTCAGGACTAGCGGGGGCCCCGGAGTACTTC. It encodes CASGSGLAGAPEYF.

The chain carries TRBV12-5 and TRBJ2-7; tentative D call: TRBD2 (7 bases). The germline CDR1 and CDR2 sequences are LGHNT and FRNRAP. V was trimmed by 1 base and J by 7 bases, leaving 11 bases between them. The CDR3 covers 13 residues. This CDR3 is CASGLAGGREQYF. CDR3 nucleotide sequence: TGTGCTAGTGGTTTGGCCGGGGGGCGGGAGCAGTACTTC.

V and J are TRBV5-1 and TRBJ1-1; 10 bases map to TRBD1. V gave up 6 bases and J gave up 11 bases; unmatched junction bases: 13. This CDR3 comprises 14 residues. CDR1 and CDR2 (germline): SGHRS, YFSETQ. CDR3 nucleotides: TGCGCCAGCACCTTCGGGACAGGGGTTCCATACGCTTTCTTT. This codes for CASTFGTGVPYAFF.

The chain joins TRBV5-4 to TRBJ2-1; maybe TRBD1 (5 bases). This CDR3 region has 11 residues. V dropped 0 bases and J dropped 10 bases, with 5 bases sitting between them. The germline gives CDR1 SGHNT, CDR2 YYREEE (reference sequence). This CDR3 is CASSLGQEQFF. The CDR3 nucleotides are TGTGCCAGCAGCTTGGGACAGGAGCAGTTCTTC.

The V call is TRBV29-1, the J call TRBJ1-1; TRBD1 agrees at 9 bases. V shed 6 bases and J 2 bases; nucleotides not matched to a gene: 7. Looked up from germline, CDR1 is SQVTM and CDR2 is ANQGSEA. The CDR3 is made up of 14 amino acids. CDR3 in DNA: TGCAGCGTGGTAAACAGGGGGCGAAACACTGAAGCTTTCTTT. Protein product: CSVVNRGRNTEAFF.

The rearrangement links TRBV23-1 to TRBJ2-1; unclear D gene. TRBV23-1 has ORF status, its function being uncertain. There are 15 residues in the CDR3. V was clipped by 3 bases and J by 3 bases, with 12 bases between them. The chain's CDR3 is CASSQRHSLYNEQFF. The CDR3, as DNA: TGCGCCAGCAGTCAGAGGCACTCGCTCTACAATGAGCAGTTCTTC.

The chain employs TRBV2 and TRBJ2-7, with TRBD2 matching 10 bases. Trimming at V came to 3 bases and at J to 5 bases, leaving 7 bases not matched to a gene. CDR1 and CDR2 (germline): SNHLY, FYNNEI. The CDR3 runs to 15 residues. The CDR3 nucleotides are TGTGCCAGCAGTGAGAGACTAGCGGGCGGCGACGAGCAGTACTTC. Amino acids: CASSERLAGGDEQYF.

The chain combines TRBV10-3 with TRBJ1-5, with D possibly TRBD1 on 5 matching bases. Germline V CDR1 and CDR2: ENHRY, SYGVKD. This CDR3 contains 16 residues. Trimming left V 0 bases short and J 1 base short, with 10 bases between. The CDR3 sequence: CAISESRGSSNQPQHF. As DNA, the CDR3 is TGTGCCATCAGTGAGTCTAGGGGCTCGAGCAATCAGCCCCAGCATTTT.

The chain recombines TRBV7-9 with TRBJ1-1; the match to TRBD1 covers 11 bases. J was trimmed by 4 bases and V by 5 bases; bases with no gene match: 6. Germline assignment: CDR1 SEHNR and CDR2 FQNEAQ (reference sequence). CDR3 length equals 15 residues. DNA of the CDR3: TGTGCCAGCAGCACTGGACAGGGGGCCATCACTGAAGCTTTCTTT. It translates to CASSTGQGAITEAFF. The variable domain in full, completed from reference TRBV7-9 and TRBJ1-1, reads DTGVSQNPRHKITKRGQNVTFRCDPISEHNRLYWYRQTLGQGPEFLTYFQNEAQLEKSRLLSDRFSAERPKGSFSTLEIQRTEQGDSAMYLCASSTGQGAITEAFFGQGTRLTVV.

In the case of this clone: In the same sample, other DNA sequences code for this CDR3. The chain employs TRBV29-1 and TRBJ1-1, with 7 positions matching TRBD1. J gave up 5 bases and V 0 bases, and 3 bases lay outside the gene matches. The CDR3 has 13 residues. The V gene's germline CDR1 is SQVTM and CDR2 ANQGSEA. The DNA for the CDR3 is TGCAGCGTTGAAGAACAGGGGCGGACTGAAGCTTTCTTT. Protein sequence: CSVEEQGRTEAFF. The full variable domain, rest sourced from reference TRBV29-1 and TRBJ1-1, is SAVISQKPSRDICQRGTSLTIQCQVDSQVTMMFWYRQQPGQSLTLIATANQGSEATYESGFVIDKFPISRPNLTFSTLTVSNMSPEDSSIYLCSVEEQGRTEAFFGQGTRLTVV.

The chain carries TRBV30 and TRBJ2-3; 10 bases match TRBD2. The CDR3 has 15 residues. Germline CDR1 is GTSNPN and CDR2 is SVGIG (reference sequence). Losses at the gene ends were 2 bases for V and 7 bases for J; bases not matched to a gene: 9. CDR3 coding DNA: TGTGCCTGGAGTCTCACCGGGACTAGCGACTATACGCAGTATTTT. As protein: CAWSLTGTSDYTQYF.

This clone was seen once. The gene calls are TRBV9 and TRBJ1-4; D unclear. The CDR3 covers 14 residues. Germline V gives CDR1 SGDLS, CDR2 YYNGEE. V gave up 4 bases and J gave up 3 bases, with 10 bases separating them. CDR3 residues: CASSPGDANEKLFF. CDR3 sequence (DNA): TGTGCCAGCAGCCCTGGAGATGCTAATGAAAAACTGTTTTTT.

The genes are TRBV6-1 and TRBJ1-1; a possible D gene is TRBD1 (5 bases). The CDR3 is made up of 14 amino acids. Trimming shortened V by 2 bases and J by 3 bases, and 10 bases separated the two germline ends. Germline loops: CDR1 MNHNS, CDR2 SASEGT. Here the CDR3 reads CASSEYGTHTEAFF. In nucleotides, the CDR3 is TGTGCCAGCAGTGAATATGGGACTCACACTGAAGCTTTCTTT.

This clone was detected once. The rearrangement joins TRBV5-5 to TRBJ1-2, with a possible D match to TRBD1 (5 bases). This CDR3 comprises 14 residues. V was cut by 4 bases and J by 5 bases, with 15 bases left in between. Germline CDR1 is SGHKS and CDR2 is YYEKEE (reference sequence). CDR3 in amino acids: CASSLGDPGYGYTF. The CDR3 nucleotides read TGTGCCAGCAGCCTGGGGGATCCGGGGTATGGCTACACCTTC.

Details on this clone: Different DNA sequences within this sample yield the same CDR3. The V call is TRBV19, the J call TRBJ1-2, with D possibly matching TRBD1 (6 bases). Germline V gene lookup returns CDR1 LNHDA and CDR2 SQIVND (reference sequence). This CDR3 contains 13 residues. The V gene lost 6 bases and the J gene lost 2 bases, with 10 bases spanning the gap. DNA of the CDR3: TGTGCCAGTAGCCCGGGACAAAACTATGGCTACACCTTC. Residues: CASSPGQNYGYTF.

The J gene is TRBJ2-3, the V gene TRBV24-1; TRBD2 agrees at 8 bases. Germline CDR1 and CDR2: KGHDR and SFDVKD. This CDR3 is 13 amino acids long. The V gene end was trimmed by 9 bases and the J gene end by 5 bases; junction bases not matched to a gene: 6. The CDR3 DNA is TGTGCCACCGCCCCGGGGGGGGAAGATACGCAGTATTTT. Its protein product is CATAPGGEDTQYF.

J is TRBJ1-1 and V is TRBV7-9; no reliable D call. Germline assignment: CDR1 SEHNR and CDR2 FQNEAQ (reference sequence). This CDR3 is 12 amino acids long. V lost 7 bases to trimming and J lost 10 bases, with 16 bases between them. For the CDR3, the DNA is TGTGCCAGCACCCGTGGGCGAATGGTAGCTTTCTTT. Amino acids: CASTRGRMVAFF. The entire variable domain, with the rest obtained from reference TRBV7-9 and TRBJ1-1, is as follows: DTGVSQNPRHKITKRGQNVTFRCDPISEHNRLYWYRQTLGQGPEFLTYFQNEAQLEKSRLLSDRFSAERPKGSFSTLEIQRTEQGDSAMYLCASTRGRMVAFFGQGTRLTVV.

V usage is TRBV4-1 and J usage is TRBJ1-2; D ambiguous. CDR1 and CDR2 from the germline V gene are MGHRA and YSYEKL. The CDR3 runs to 14 residues. The V end was cut by 3 bases, the J end by 7 bases, with 15 bases between. CDR3 residues: CASSHRAGVGGYTF. The CDR3 DNA follows: TGCGCCAGCAGCCATCGTGCAGGCGTTGGTGGCTACACCTTC.

This rearrangement joins TRBV6-6 to TRBJ1-3; 7 bases agree with TRBD1. The CDR3 loop spans 16 amino acids. CDR1 and CDR2 from the germline V gene are MNHNY and SVGAGI (reference sequence). The ends lost 3 bases at V and 0 bases at J; junction bases unmatched: 5. The CDR3 sequence is CASSYRDSSSGNTIYF. The CDR3 DNA reads as TGTGCCAGCAGTTATCGGGACAGTTCCTCTGGAAACACCATATATTTT.

This chain joins TRBV4-1 and TRBJ2-7; D not certain. The V gene lost 1 base and the J gene lost 5 bases, with 3 bases spanning the gap. CDR3 length: 11 residues. Germline-derived CDR1 and CDR2 are MGHRA and YSYEKL. The CDR3 region is CASSQADEQYF. The DNA for the CDR3 is TGCGCCAGCAGCCAAGCAGACGAGCAGTACTTC.

The CDR3 here is CATSREVTGGDQPQHF. The CDR3 DNA is TGTGCCACCAGCAGAGAGGTTACAGGGGGCGATCAGCCCCAGCATTTT. The V and J genes are TRBV15 and TRBJ1-5; 9 bases match TRBD1. The CDR3 extends over 16 amino acids. The J segment lost 5 bases and the V segment lost 0 bases, leaving 5 bases of the junction unmatched. The V gene's germline CDR1 is LNHNV and CDR2 YYDKDF (reference sequence).

The V gene is TRBV9, the J gene TRBJ1-2, with D uncertain. The CDR3 loop spans 16 amino acids. Germline V gene data show CDR1 as SGDLS and CDR2 as YYNGEE. The ends were cut back, 0 bases at V and 4 bases at J, with 16 bases in the middle. The CDR3 spells CASSVGRRPEGYGYTF. In DNA form, the CDR3 reads TGTGCCAGCAGCGTAGGGAGACGCCCCGAGGGCTATGGCTACACCTTC. The variable domain in full, completed from reference TRBV9 and TRBJ1-2, reads DSGVTQTPKHLITATGQRVTLRCSPRSGDLSVYWYQQSLDQGLQFLIQYYNGEERAKGNILERFSAQQFPDLHSELNLSSLELGDSALYFCASSVGRRPEGYGYTFGSGTRLTVV.

The rearrangement uses TRBV27 and TRBJ1-2, with TRBD1 matching 8 bases. J gave up 0 bases and V 6 bases, and 12 bases lay outside the gene matches. This CDR3 comprises 17 residues. CDR1 MNHEY and CDR2 SMNVEV come from the germline V gene (reference sequence). The CDR3 DNA follows: TGTGCCAGCAGCGGGCCAGGACAGGGAAATTCTAACTATGGCTACACCTTC. Its translation: CASSGPGQGNSNYGYTF.